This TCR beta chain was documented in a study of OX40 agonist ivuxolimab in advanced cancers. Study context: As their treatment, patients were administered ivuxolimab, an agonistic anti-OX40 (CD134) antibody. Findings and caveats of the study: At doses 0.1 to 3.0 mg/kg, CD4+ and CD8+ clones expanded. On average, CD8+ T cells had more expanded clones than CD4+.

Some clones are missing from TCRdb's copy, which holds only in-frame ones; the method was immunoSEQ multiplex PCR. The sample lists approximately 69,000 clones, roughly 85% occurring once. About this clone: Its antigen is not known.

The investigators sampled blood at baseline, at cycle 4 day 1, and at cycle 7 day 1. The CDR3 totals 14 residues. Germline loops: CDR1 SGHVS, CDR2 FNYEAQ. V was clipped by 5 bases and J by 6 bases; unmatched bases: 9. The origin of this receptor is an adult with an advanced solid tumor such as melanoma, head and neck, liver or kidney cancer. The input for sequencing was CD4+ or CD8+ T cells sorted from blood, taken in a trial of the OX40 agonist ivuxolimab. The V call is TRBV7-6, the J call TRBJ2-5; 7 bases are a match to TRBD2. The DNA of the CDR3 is TGTGCCAGCAGCGCATCGGGGGGTCAACAGACCCAGTACTTC. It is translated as CASSASGGQQTQYF.